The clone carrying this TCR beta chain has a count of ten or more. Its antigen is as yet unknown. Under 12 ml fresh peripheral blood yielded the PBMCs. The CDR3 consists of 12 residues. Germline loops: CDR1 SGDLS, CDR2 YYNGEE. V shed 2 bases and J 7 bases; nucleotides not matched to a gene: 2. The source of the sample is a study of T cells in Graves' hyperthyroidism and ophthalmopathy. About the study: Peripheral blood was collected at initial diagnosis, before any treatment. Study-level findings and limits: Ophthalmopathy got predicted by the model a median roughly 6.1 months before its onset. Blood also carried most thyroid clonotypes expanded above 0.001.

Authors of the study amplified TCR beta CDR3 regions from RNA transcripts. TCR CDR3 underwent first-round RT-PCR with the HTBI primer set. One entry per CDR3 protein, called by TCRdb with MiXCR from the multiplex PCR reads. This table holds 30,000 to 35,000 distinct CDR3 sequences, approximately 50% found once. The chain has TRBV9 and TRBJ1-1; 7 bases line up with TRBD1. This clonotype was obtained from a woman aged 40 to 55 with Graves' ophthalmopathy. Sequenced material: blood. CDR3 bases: TGTGCCAGCAGCGTTAACAGGGGTGAAGCTTTCTTT. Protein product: CASSVNRGEAFF.